A single sample gave rise to the 16 T cell receptor beta chains below, sequenced in a study of blood T cell repertoires in COVID-19. The data were produced by immunoSEQ multiplex PCR, yet TCRdb's version contains in-frame clones alone and is incomplete. The profile shows about 70,000 clones, 88% of them singletons. Input material: peripheral blood. These TCRs come from a human donor in a cohort sampled during active COVID-19.

The chain carries TRBV7-2 and TRBJ2-1; TRBD1 matches 8 bases. The germline gives CDR1 SGHTA, CDR2 FQGNSA. V was clipped by 2 bases and J by 6 bases; unmatched bases: 3. The CDR3 has 14 residues. The CDR3, as DNA: TGTGCCAGCAGCTTACCGACAGGGGTCAATGAGCAGTTCTTC. This translates into CASSLPTGVNEQFF.

This clone was observed once. The chain joins TRBV9 to TRBJ2-7; 11 nucleotides match TRBD2. V shed 3 bases and J 3 bases; nucleotides not matched to a gene: 8. The CDR3 totals 16 residues. The germline CDR1 and CDR2 sequences are SGDLS and YYNGEE. The CDR3 loop reads CASSAGTSGQLYEQYF. CDR3 DNA: TGTGCCAGCAGCGCCGGGACTAGCGGACAACTCTACGAGCAGTACTTC. Full variable domain (outside the CDR3, taken from reference TRBV9 and TRBJ2-7): DSGVTQTPKHLITATGQRVTLRCSPRSGDLSVYWYQQSLDQGLQFLIQYYNGEERAKGNILERFSAQQFPDLHSELNLSSLELGDSALYFCASSAGTSGQLYEQYFGPGTRLTVT.

V and J are TRBV6-6 and TRBJ2-3; 8 positions agree with TRBD2. This CDR3 spans 15 amino acids. V shed 6 bases and J 3 bases; nucleotides not matched to a gene: 8. In germline, CDR1 is MNHNY, CDR2 SVGAGI (reference sequence). In DNA, the CDR3 is TGTGCCAGCAGCCTCAGCGGGAGAGGAACAGATACGCAGTATTTT. Protein product: CASSLSGRGTDTQYF.

CDR3 sequence (DNA): TGTGCCAGCAGCTTAGACGGGACAGGGCGAAACACCATATATTTT. This codes for CASSLDGTGRNTIYF. The chain couples TRBV7-3 to TRBJ1-3; 9 bases map to TRBD1. The CDR3 consists of 15 residues. Germline CDR1 and CDR2: SGHTA and FQGTGA. Trimming took 2 bases from V and 5 from J; bases not matched to a gene: 4.

This chain joins TRBV4-1 and TRBJ1-5, with TRBD1 identical over 9 bases. Germline lookup yields CDR1 MGHRA and CDR2 YSYEKL. The V gene end was trimmed by 6 bases and the J gene end by 5 bases; junction bases not matched to a gene: 5. The CDR3 has 14 amino acids. The CDR3 region has the DNA TGCGCCAGCAGTCCCGGGACAGGGTATCAGCCCCAGCATTTT. Its translation is CASSPGTGYQPQHF.

The genes are TRBV4-2 and TRBJ2-1; the match to TRBD2 covers 7 bases. V was pared by 4 bases and J by 7 bases, with 7 bases of the junction left unmatched. The CDR3 spans 14 residues. Germline loops: CDR1 LGHNA, CDR2 YNFKEQ. The CDR3 is CASSRDAGRNEQFF. CDR3 coding DNA: TGTGCCAGCAGCCGAGATGCCGGGAGGAATGAGCAGTTCTTC.

V gene TRBV7-3 combines with J gene TRBJ2-5; D might be TRBD1 (5 bases). The germline V gene encodes CDR1 SGHTA and CDR2 FQGTGA. CDR3 size: 15 residues. Deletions cut 0 bases from V and 5 bases from J, with 13 bases between. CDR3 amino acids: CASSLTSHPGETQYF. CDR3 coding DNA: TGTGCCAGCAGCTTAACGTCCCATCCAGGGGAGACCCAGTACTTC. Full variable domain (outside the CDR3, taken from reference TRBV7-3 and TRBJ2-5): GAGVSQTPSNKVTEKGKYVELRCDPISGHTALYWYRQSLGQGPEFLIYFQGTGAADDSGLPNDRFFAVRPEGSVSTLKIQRTERGDSAVYLCASSLTSHPGETQYFGPGTRLLVL.

The chain couples TRBV29-1 to TRBJ1-2; the D gene is possibly TRBD1 (6 bases). With 4 bases removed from V and 0 bases from J, the gap between germline ends came to 12 bases. The CDR3 loop spans 14 amino acids. Germline V gene data show CDR1 as SQVTM and CDR2 as ANQGSEA. The CDR3 DNA reads as TGCAGCGTTGCCAGGGGCGAAGCTAACTATGGCTACACCTTC. It specifies CSVARGEANYGYTF.

The chain combines TRBV20-1 with TRBJ1-1; tentatively, D is TRBD1 (6 bases). The CDR3 runs 11 residues. V was clipped by 6 bases and J by 5 bases, with 10 bases between them. Germline V gives CDR1 DFQATT, CDR2 SNEGSKA (reference sequence). The CDR3 DNA sequence: TGCAGTGCCCTCGGACAGACTGAAGCTTTCTTT. Encoded protein: CSALGQTEAFF.

CDR3 nucleotides: TGTGCCAGCAGCTTAAACGCCCCCTCCAGGGGTATTCTCCGAAACACCATATATTTT. Its protein is CASSLNAPSRGILRNTIYF. V gene TRBV7-9 combines with J gene TRBJ1-3, with D possibly matching TRBD1 (6 bases). V lost 2 bases, J lost 5 bases, and 25 bases lay in between. CDR1 SEHNR and CDR2 FQNEAQ come from the germline V gene (reference sequence). This CDR3 has 19 amino acids.

This clone was recorded a few times. The chain couples TRBV5-4 to TRBJ1-3; TRBD1 matches at 9 bases. The V segment lost 4 bases and the J segment 0 bases; nucleotides outside the gene matches: 5. CDR1 is SGHNT and CDR2 is YYREEE in the germline V gene (reference sequence). The CDR3 is 16 residues long. The CDR3 nucleotides are TGTGCCAGCAGCCCGGACAGGGGCCCCTCTGGAAACACCATATATTTT. It translates to CASSPDRGPSGNTIYF.

This chain joins TRBV19 and TRBJ1-5; 8 bases align to TRBD1. The V gene's germline CDR1 is LNHDA and CDR2 SQIVND (reference sequence). The CDR3 runs 18 residues. The V segment lost 3 bases and the J segment 3 bases; nucleotides outside the gene matches: 13. CDR3 bases: TGTGCCAGTAGTATTCCCGGGGGTCGCAGGGGGCTCAATCAGCCCCAGCATTTT. It specifies CASSIPGGRRGLNQPQHF.

V usage is TRBV5-1 and J usage is TRBJ2-3; tentative D call: TRBD1 (5 bases). Trimming removed 2 bases at V and 5 bases at J, with 12 bases between. There are 14 residues in the CDR3. The germline V gene encodes CDR1 SGHRS and CDR2 YFSETQ. This CDR3 is CASSFGKGQDTQYF. In DNA form, the CDR3 reads TGCGCCAGCAGCTTTGGGAAAGGACAAGATACGCAGTATTTT.

The chain employs TRBV27 and TRBJ1-5; D is undetermined. The germline gives CDR1 MNHEY, CDR2 SMNVEV (reference sequence). The CDR3 contains 14 residues. V lost 0 bases, J lost 5 bases, and 8 bases lay in between. The DNA for the CDR3 is TGTGCCAGCAGTTTATCGGGAGGAGATCAGCCCCAGCATTTT. Protein sequence: CASSLSGGDQPQHF.

V is TRBV5-5 and J is TRBJ1-2, with a possible D match to TRBD1 (5 bases). Germline V gene data show CDR1 as SGHKS and CDR2 as YYEKEE (reference sequence). Trimming removed 4 bases at V and 4 bases at J, with 11 bases between. The CDR3 consists of 13 residues. As DNA, the CDR3 is TGTGCCAGCAGCCCGGACAACTTCTATGGCTACACCTTC. Encoded protein: CASSPDNFYGYTF.

The V call is TRBV6-5, the J call TRBJ2-1; D remains ambiguous. This CDR3 region has 14 residues. The germline V gene encodes CDR1 MNHEY and CDR2 SVGAGI. Trimming left V 6 bases short and J 4 bases short, with 13 bases between. The CDR3 coding sequence is TGTGCCAGCAGGCCCCCCCAGCGATACAATGAGCAGTTCTTC. As protein: CASRPPQRYNEQFF.